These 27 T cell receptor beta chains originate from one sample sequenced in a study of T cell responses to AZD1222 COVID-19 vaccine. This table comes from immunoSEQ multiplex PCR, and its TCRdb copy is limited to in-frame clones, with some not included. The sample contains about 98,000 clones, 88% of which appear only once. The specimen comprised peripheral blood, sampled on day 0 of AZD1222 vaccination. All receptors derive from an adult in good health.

CDR3 bases: TGCGCCAGCAGCCCAGGACAGGGATCTATGATGAACACTGAAGCTTTCTTT. Translating it yields CASSPGQGSMMNTEAFF. The V and J genes are TRBV5-1 and TRBJ1-1, with 8 bases fitting TRBD1. Looked up from germline, CDR1 is SGHRS and CDR2 is YFSETQ. J was trimmed by 0 bases and V by 4 bases; bases with no gene match: 11. The CDR3 has 17 amino acids.

Here the CDR3 DNA reads TGTGCCAGCGGGGATACAGGGTCTGGGGCCAACGTCCTGACTTTC. It yields the protein CASGDTGSGANVLTF. The J gene is TRBJ2-6, the V gene TRBV6-5, with a possible D match to TRBD1 (6 bases). CDR1 and CDR2 (germline): MNHEY, SVGAGI. Trimming took off 8 bases at V and 1 base at J, with 12 bases between the two ends. This CDR3 is built from 15 residues.

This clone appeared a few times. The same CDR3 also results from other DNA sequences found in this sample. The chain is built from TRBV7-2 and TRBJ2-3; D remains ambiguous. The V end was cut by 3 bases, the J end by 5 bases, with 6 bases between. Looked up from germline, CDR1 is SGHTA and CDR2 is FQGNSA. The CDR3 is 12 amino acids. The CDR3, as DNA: TGTGCCAGCAGCTTTTTGCGAGATACGCAGTATTTT. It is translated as CASSFLRDTQYF.

The DNA of the CDR3 is TGTGCCATCAACGGACTAGCGGGAGGGCAAGCTGCGAACACCGGGGAGCTGTTTTTT. Protein sequence: CAINGLAGGQAANTGELFF. V and J are TRBV10-3 and TRBJ2-2; 15 bases match TRBD2. Trimming at V came to 7 bases and at J to 0 bases, leaving 9 bases not matched to a gene. Germline assignment: CDR1 ENHRY and CDR2 SYGVKD. This CDR3 is built from 19 residues.

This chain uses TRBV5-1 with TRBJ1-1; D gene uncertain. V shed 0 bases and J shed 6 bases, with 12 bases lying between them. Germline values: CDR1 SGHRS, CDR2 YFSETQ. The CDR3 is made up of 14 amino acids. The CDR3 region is CASSLVGGWAEAFF. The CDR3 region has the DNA TGCGCCAGCAGCTTGGTAGGAGGGTGGGCTGAAGCTTTCTTT.

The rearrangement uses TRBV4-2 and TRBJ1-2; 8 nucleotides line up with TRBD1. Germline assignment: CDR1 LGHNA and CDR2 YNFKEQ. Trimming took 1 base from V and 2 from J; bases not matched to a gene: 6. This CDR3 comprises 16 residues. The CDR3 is CASSQAPGQGNYGYTF. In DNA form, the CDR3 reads TGTGCCAGCAGCCAAGCCCCCGGACAGGGAAACTATGGCTACACCTTC.

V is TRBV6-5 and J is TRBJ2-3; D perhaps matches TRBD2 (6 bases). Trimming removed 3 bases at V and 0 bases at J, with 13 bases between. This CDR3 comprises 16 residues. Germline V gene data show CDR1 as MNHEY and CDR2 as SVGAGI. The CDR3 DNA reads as TGTGCCAGCAGTTATTCCCGGGAGTTTAGCACAGATACGCAGTATTTT. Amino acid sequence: CASSYSREFSTDTQYF.

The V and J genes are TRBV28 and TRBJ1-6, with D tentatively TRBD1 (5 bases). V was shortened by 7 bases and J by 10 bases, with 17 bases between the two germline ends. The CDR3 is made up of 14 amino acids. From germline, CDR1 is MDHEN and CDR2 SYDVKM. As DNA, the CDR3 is TGTGCCAGCACCCCGGGCGGGGGAAGCTCACCCCTCCACTTT. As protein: CASTPGGGSSPLHF.

This CDR3 is CASSLSRPRQGQYF. CDR3 sequence (DNA): TGTGCCAGCAGCTTGTCCCGCCCTCGACAGGGGCAGTACTTC. The chain is built from TRBV5-6 and TRBJ2-7, with 7 bases fitting TRBD1. The CDR3 has 14 residues. The trim removed 1 base at V and 9 bases at J, leaving 10 bases unmatched. Germline assignment: CDR1 SGHDT and CDR2 YYEEEE.

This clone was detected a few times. The CDR3 DNA follows: TGCGCCAGCAGTGAGTCGGGTAATTCACCCCTCCACTTT. It encodes CASSESGNSPLHF. V usage is TRBV10-2 and J usage is TRBJ1-6; D remains unclear. Germline values: CDR1 WSHSY, CDR2 SAAADI. The CDR3 is 13 residues long. V lost 0 bases and J 6 bases, leaving 3 bases between the germline ends.

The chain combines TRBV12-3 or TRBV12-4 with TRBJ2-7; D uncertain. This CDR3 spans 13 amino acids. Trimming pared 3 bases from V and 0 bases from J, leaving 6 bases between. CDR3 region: CASSFLGSYEQYF. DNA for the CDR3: TGTGCCAGCAGTTTTCTAGGCTCCTACGAGCAGTACTTC.

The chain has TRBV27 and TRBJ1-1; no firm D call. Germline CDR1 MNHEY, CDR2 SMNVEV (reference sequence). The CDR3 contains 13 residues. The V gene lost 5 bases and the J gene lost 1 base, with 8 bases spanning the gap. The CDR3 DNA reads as TGTGCCAGCAGTCTTCTAGGGAACACTGAAGCTTTCTTT. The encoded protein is CASSLLGNTEAFF.

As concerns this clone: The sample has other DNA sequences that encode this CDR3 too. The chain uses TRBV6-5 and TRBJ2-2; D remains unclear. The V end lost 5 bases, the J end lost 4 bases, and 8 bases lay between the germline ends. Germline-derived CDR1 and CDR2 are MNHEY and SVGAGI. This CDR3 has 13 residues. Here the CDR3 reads CASSTLSTGELFF. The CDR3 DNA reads TGTGCCAGCAGTACCTTGAGCACCGGGGAGCTGTTTTTT.

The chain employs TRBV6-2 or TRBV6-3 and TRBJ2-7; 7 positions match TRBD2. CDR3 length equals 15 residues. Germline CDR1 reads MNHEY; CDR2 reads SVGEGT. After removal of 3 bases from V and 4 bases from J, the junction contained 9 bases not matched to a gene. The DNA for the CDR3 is TGTGCCAGCAGTTATCCCCGGGGGGTTGCGTACGAGCAGTACTTC. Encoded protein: CASSYPRGVAYEQYF.

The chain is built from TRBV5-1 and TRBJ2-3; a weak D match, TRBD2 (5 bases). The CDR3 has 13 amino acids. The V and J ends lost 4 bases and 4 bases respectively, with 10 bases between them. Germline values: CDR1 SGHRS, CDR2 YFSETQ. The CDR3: CASSPEGADTQYF. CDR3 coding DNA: TGCGCCAGCAGCCCTGAGGGCGCAGATACGCAGTATTTT. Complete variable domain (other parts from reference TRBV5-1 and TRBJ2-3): KAGVTQTPRYLIKTRGQQVTLSCSPISGHRSVSWYQQTPGQGLQFLFEYFSETQRNKGNFPGRFSGRQFSNSRSEMNVSTLELGDSALYLCASSPEGADTQYFGPGTRLTVL.

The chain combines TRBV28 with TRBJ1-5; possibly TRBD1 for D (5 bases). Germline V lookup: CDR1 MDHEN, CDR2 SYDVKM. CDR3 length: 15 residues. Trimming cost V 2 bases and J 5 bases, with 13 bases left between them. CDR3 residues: CASSLGGYEYQPQHF. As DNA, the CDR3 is TGTGCCAGCAGTTTAGGGGGTTACGAGTATCAGCCCCAGCATTTT.

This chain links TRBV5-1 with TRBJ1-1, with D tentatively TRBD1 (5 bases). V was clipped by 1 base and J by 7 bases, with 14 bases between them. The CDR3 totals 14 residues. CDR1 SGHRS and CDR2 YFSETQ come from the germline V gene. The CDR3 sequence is CASSLQGLTSEAFF. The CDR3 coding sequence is TGCGCCAGCAGCTTGCAGGGTTTGACAAGTGAAGCTTTCTTT.

The CDR3 region is CASSLRVAGSRDTQYF. CDR3 in DNA: TGTGCCAGCAGCTTAAGGGTAGCGGGATCAAGAGATACGCAGTATTTT. V gene TRBV13 combines with J gene TRBJ2-3, with 8 bases fitting TRBD2. Trimming removed 2 bases from V and 5 bases from J; junction bases left unmatched: 9. This CDR3 comprises 16 residues. Germline V CDR1 and CDR2: PRHDT, FYEKMQ (reference sequence).

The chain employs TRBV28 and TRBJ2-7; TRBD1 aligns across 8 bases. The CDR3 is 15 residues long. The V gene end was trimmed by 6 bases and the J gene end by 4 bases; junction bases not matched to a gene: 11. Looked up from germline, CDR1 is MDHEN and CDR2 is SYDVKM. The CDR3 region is CASRNRGATGYEQYF. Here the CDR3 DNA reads TGTGCCAGCAGAAACAGGGGGGCGACTGGGTACGAGCAGTACTTC.

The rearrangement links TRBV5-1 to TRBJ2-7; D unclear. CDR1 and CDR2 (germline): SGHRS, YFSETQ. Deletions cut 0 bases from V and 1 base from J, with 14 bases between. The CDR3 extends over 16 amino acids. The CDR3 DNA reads TGCGCCAGCAGCTTGGCCCCGCCGCCCGCGTCCTACGAGCAGTACTTC. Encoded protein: CASSLAPPPASYEQYF.

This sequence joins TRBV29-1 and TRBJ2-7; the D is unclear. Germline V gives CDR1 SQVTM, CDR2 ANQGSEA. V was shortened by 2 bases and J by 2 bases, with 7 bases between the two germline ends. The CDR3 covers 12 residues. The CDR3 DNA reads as TGCAGCGTTGAATACGGTGCCTACGAGCAGTACTTC. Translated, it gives CSVEYGAYEQYF.

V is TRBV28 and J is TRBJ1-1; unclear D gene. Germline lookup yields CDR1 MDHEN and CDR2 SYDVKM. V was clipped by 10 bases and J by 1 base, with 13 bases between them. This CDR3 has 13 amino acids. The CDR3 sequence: CATLFLGNTEAFF. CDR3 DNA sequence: TGTGCCACCCTGTTCCTTGGGAACACTGAAGCTTTCTTT.

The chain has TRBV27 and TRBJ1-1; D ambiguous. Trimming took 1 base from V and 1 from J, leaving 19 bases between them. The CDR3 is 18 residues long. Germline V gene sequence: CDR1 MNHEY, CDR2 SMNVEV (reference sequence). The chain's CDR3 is CASSLFGQVSLGNTEAFF. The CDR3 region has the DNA TGTGCCAGCAGTTTATTTGGTCAGGTCTCCTTAGGGAACACTGAAGCTTTCTTT.

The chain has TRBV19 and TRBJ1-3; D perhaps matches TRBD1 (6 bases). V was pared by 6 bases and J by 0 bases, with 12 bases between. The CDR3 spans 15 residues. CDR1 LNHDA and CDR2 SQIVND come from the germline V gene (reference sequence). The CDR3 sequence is CASRADRSSGNTIYF. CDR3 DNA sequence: TGTGCCAGTAGGGCGGACAGAAGCTCTGGAAACACCATATATTTT.

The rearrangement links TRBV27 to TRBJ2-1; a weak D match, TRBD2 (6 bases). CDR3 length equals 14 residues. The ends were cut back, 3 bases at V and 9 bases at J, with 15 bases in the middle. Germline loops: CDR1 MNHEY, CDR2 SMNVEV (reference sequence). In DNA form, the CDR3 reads TGTGCCAGCAGTTTCCAGCGCCGGGGGAGTGAGCAGTTCTTC. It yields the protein CASSFQRRGSEQFF.

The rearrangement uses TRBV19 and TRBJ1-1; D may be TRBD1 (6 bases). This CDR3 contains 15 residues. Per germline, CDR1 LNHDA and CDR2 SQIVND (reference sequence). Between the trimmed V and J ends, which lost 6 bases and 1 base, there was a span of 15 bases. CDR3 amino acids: CASRHPGHRNTEAFF. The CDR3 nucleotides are TGTGCCAGTAGACATCCGGGACATCGGAACACTGAAGCTTTCTTT.

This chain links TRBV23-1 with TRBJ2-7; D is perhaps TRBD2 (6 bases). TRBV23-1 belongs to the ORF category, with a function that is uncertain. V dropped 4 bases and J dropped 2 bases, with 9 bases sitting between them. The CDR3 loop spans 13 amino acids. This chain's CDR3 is CASSPWRAYEQYF. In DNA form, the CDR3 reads TGCGCCAGCAGTCCCTGGAGGGCCTACGAGCAGTACTTC.